Detailed here is one T cell receptor beta chain. The sample belongs to a study of blood T cell repertoires in COVID-19. Study summary: The origin of the acute and convalescent COVID-19 samples was the United States, Italy and Spain.

Looked up from germline, CDR1 is SGHTA and CDR2 is FQGNSA. The CDR3 extends over 15 amino acids. Trimming cost V 5 bases and J 2 bases; bases outside gene matches: 7. Sequencing was performed with immunoSEQ multiplex PCR; in TCRdb, only in-frame clones are kept and a portion is missing. The table shows more than 110,000 clones, with approximately 90% occurring only once. This clonotype was obtained from a man in his sixties with active or convalescent COVID-19. This chain uses TRBV7-2 with TRBJ2-5; TRBD1 matches at 8 bases. Input material: peripheral blood. The DNA of the CDR3 is TGTGCCAGCAGCAGGGCCCGGGACAGGCAAGAGACCCAGTACTTC. Encoded protein: CASSRARDRQETQYF.